This is a list of T cell receptor beta chains from one sample in a study of blood T cell repertoires in COVID-19. The assay was immunoSEQ multiplex PCR, and TCRdb's table has in-frame clones only and misses some. The sample records 310,000 or so clones, about 83% being singletons. The specimen was peripheral blood. These receptors were obtained from a woman between 45 and 65 years old with acute or convalescent COVID-19. CDR3s include the opening cysteine and the closing phenylalanine or tryptophan. Fields, in order: D gene, J gene, clone size, V gene, CDR3 protein, CDR3 DNA. D genes are given only for firm matches. The size field is filled for only some rows; it gives once, few, many or a size class.

-,TRBJ1-1,-,TRBV11-2,CASSLDGTTRTEAFF,TGTGCCAGCAGCTTAGACGGCACTACGCGAACTGAAGCTTTCTTT
-,TRBJ2-1,few,TRBV24-1,CATSDTGTHNEQFF,TGTGCCACCAGTGATACCGGGACTCACAATGAGCAGTTCTTC
TRBD1,TRBJ1-1,-,TRBV19,CASSPTGGRRTEAFF,TGTGCCAGTAGTCCCACAGGGGGCCGACGCACTGAAGCTTTCTTT
-,TRBJ1-6,-,TRBV28,CASSLSLQLNSPLHF,TGTGCCAGCAGTTTATCTTTACAGCTCAATTCACCCCTCCACTTT
TRBD2,TRBJ2-7,-,TRBV12-3/TRBV12-4,CASSAGLVNEQYF,TGTGCCAGCAGTGCAGGACTAGTTAACGAGCAGTACTTC
TRBD2,TRBJ2-5,-,TRBV12-5,CASGLGGLALQETQYF,TGTGCTAGTGGTTTGGGCGGACTAGCTCTGCAAGAGACCCAGTACTTC
-,TRBJ2-7,-,TRBV19,CASSIDYSYEQYF,TGTGCCAGTAGTATAGATTACAGCTACGAGCAGTACTTC
-,TRBJ2-3,few,TRBV5-1,CASSYGQRADTQYF,TGCGCCAGCAGCTATGGACAGAGAGCAGATACGCAGTATTTT
-,TRBJ2-1,-,TRBV6-4,CASSDSGTTYNEQFF,TGTGCCAGCAGTGACTCCGGGACAACCTACAATGAGCAGTTCTTC
-,TRBJ1-1,-,TRBV12-3/TRBV12-4,CASSSEQGLAFF,TGTGCCAGCAGTTCAGAACAGGGATTAGCTTTCTTT
TRBD1,TRBJ2-1,-,TRBV9,CASSPRGQGARDEQFF,TGTGCCAGCAGCCCCCGGGGACAGGGGGCGAGGGATGAGCAGTTCTTC
-,TRBJ1-4,-,TRBV3-1/TRBV3-2,CASAQGSNEKLFF,TGTGCCAGCGCCCAGGGTTCTAATGAAAAACTGTTTTTT
-,TRBJ1-3,few,TRBV9,CASSPGRTDSGNTIYF,TGTGCCAGCAGCCCGGGAAGGACAGACTCTGGAAACACCATATATTTT
TRBD2,TRBJ2-1,few,TRBV2,CASTLESGGDNEQFF,TGTGCCAGCACCCTCGAAAGCGGGGGAGACAATGAGCAGTTCTTC
-,TRBJ1-1,-,TRBV10-3,CAISQNDRTTEAFF,TGTGCCATCAGTCAGAACGACAGGACCACTGAAGCTTTCTTT
TRBD1,TRBJ2-2,-,TRBV12-3/TRBV12-4,CASSRQGARELFF,TGTGCCAGCAGCCGACAGGGGGCTAGGGAGCTGTTTTTT
TRBD1,TRBJ2-1,-,TRBV3-1/TRBV3-2,CASSRRQGLHNEQFF,TGTGCCAGCAGCCGCCGACAGGGTCTCCACAATGAGCAGTTCTTC
TRBD2,TRBJ2-7,-,TRBV9,CASSVGASGSYEQYF,TGTGCCAGCAGCGTAGGAGCTAGCGGCTCCTACGAGCAGTACTTC
-,TRBJ1-1,-,TRBV12-3/TRBV12-4,CASSWRANTEAFF,TGTGCCAGCAGCTGGAGGGCTAACACTGAAGCTTTCTTT
TRBD2,TRBJ2-1,-,TRBV7-2,CASSLQRGNEQFF,TGTGCCAGCAGCTTACAGCGGGGGAATGAGCAGTTCTTC
-,TRBJ1-2,-,TRBV28,CASSLSLGGDYGYTF,TGTGCCAGCAGTTTATCCCTCGGGGGGGACTATGGCTACACCTTC
TRBD1,TRBJ1-2,-,TRBV24-1,CATSDFGTGTGYTF,TGTGCCACCAGTGACTTCGGGACAGGGACGGGCTACACCTTC
TRBD1,TRBJ1-1,few,TRBV7-2,CASSSQGGEAFF,TGTGCCAGCAGCTCACAGGGGGGGGAAGCTTTCTTT
-,TRBJ2-2,-,TRBV2,CASSVWTANTGELFF,TGTGCCAGCAGTGTTTGGACAGCGAACACCGGGGAGCTGTTTTTT
TRBD1,TRBJ2-2,-,TRBV10-3,CAISRTGGEGGELFF,TGTGCCATCAGCCGGACAGGGGGTGAGGGCGGGGAGCTGTTTTTT
TRBD1,TRBJ2-5,-,TRBV7-9,CASRTGEETQYF,TGTGCCAGCCGTACAGGGGAAGAGACCCAGTACTTC
TRBD2,TRBJ2-3,-,TRBV5-4,CASSFPSGETDTQYF,TGTGCCAGCAGCTTTCCTAGCGGGGAGACAGATACGCAGTATTTT
-,TRBJ1-1,-,TRBV24-1,CATSDPRYGTEAFF,TGTGCCACCAGTGATCCCAGGTATGGGACTGAAGCTTTCTTT
-,TRBJ2-3,-,TRBV5-1,CASGEGVTDTQYF,TGCGCCAGCGGGGAGGGGGTCACAGATACGCAGTATTTT
-,TRBJ1-1,-,TRBV29-1,CSVSRVNTEAFF,TGCAGCGTTTCCAGGGTGAACACTGAAGCTTTCTTT
-,TRBJ1-5,-,TRBV6-1,CASSVETLTGNQPQHF,TGTGCCAGCAGTGTTGAGACTCTAACCGGCAATCAGCCCCAGCATTTT
TRBD1,TRBJ1-4,-,TRBV3-1/TRBV3-2,CASSQGQGGEKLFF,TGTGCCAGCAGCCAAGGCCAGGGGGGAGAAAAACTGTTTTTT
-,TRBJ1-1,-,TRBV7-2,CASSLDASPEAFF,TGTGCCAGCAGCTTAGATGCGTCACCTGAAGCTTTCTTT
-,TRBJ1-4,-,TRBV25-1,CASRAPTEKLFF,TGTGCCAGCAGGGCCCCCACTGAAAAACTGTTTTTT
TRBD2,TRBJ2-7,-,TRBV6-5,CASSYATSGKLYEQYF,TGTGCCAGCAGTTACGCGACTAGCGGGAAACTCTACGAGCAGTACTTC
-,TRBJ1-6,-,TRBV10-3,CAISESGRGNSPLHF,TGTGCCATCAGTGAGTCCGGCAGGGGCAATTCACCCCTCCACTTT